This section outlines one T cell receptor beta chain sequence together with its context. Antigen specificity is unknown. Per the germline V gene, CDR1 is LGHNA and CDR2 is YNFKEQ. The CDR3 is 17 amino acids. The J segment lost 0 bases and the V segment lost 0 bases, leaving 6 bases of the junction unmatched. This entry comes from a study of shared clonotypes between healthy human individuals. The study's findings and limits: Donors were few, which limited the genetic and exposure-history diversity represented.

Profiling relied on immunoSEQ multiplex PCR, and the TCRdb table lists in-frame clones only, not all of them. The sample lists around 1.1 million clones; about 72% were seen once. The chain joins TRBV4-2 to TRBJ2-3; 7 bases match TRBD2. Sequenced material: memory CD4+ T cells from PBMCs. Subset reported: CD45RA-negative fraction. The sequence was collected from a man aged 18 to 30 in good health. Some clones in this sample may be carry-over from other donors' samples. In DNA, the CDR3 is TGTGCCAGCAGCCAAGATGTAATCGGGAGGAGCACAGATACGCAGTATTTT. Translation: CASSQDVIGRSTDTQYF.